This is a list of T cell receptor beta chains from one sample in a study of low-dose radiotherapy and immunotherapy resistance in tumors. One entry per CDR3 protein, called by TCRdb with MiXCR from the reads. The table records some 100,000 distinct CDR3 sequences, around 21% of them present only once. The material sequenced was PBMCs, taken after low-dose radiotherapy plus immunotherapy. The source of these receptors is a male donor with prostate cancer. Each CDR3 is given with its conserved first and last residue.

J gene	V gene	CDR3 protein
TRBJ1-5	TRBV7-3	CASSSHPNQPQHF
TRBJ2-5	TRBV2	CATERLARETQYF
TRBJ1-1	TRBV7-9	CASSPPGRGEAFF
TRBJ2-6	TRBV30	CAREEGGGANVLTF
TRBJ1-5	TRBV4-2	CASSLSGGQGGNQPQHF
TRBJ2-2	TRBV11-2	CASSFQQGANTGELFFF
TRBJ2-4	TRBV29-1	CSGSVGGAGKNIQYF
TRBJ1-2	TRBV30	CAWSPGQGDGYTF
TRBJ2-2	TRBV18	CASSPLVGNTGELFF
TRBJ1-3	TRBV1	CASSLRQGWSGNTIYF
TRBJ2-7	TRBV2	CASTGGSQGSASYEQYF
TRBJ2-1	TRBV28	CASPPPSGRGSYNEQFF
TRBJ2-4	TRBV14	CASSRSLSGGESWRAKNIQYF
TRBJ2-7	TRBV6-6	CASRRGGTRYEQYF
TRBJ2-5	TRBV15	CATSFGETQYF
TRBJ2-5	TRBV7-2	CASSPGPKGKTQYF
TRBJ2-7	TRBV6-2/TRBV6-3	CASSYNPSYEQYF
TRBJ1-1	TRBV5-1	CASSPGGTGASEAFF
TRBJ2-5	TRBV15	CATSRESGDTGLETQYF
TRBJ2-7	TRBV15	CATSRAWDRGGTGSYEQYF
TRBJ2-3	TRBV29-1	CSVGTDTQYF
TRBJ2-3	TRBV6-2/TRBV6-3	CASGTETDTQYF
TRBJ2-1	TRBV23-1	CASSQSIRVGRYNEQFF
TRBJ1-2	TRBV11-2	CASSFRGGYGYTF
TRBJ2-7	TRBV14	CASSQDVVSTYEQYF
TRBJ1-1	TRBV10-1	CATRANLNTEAFF